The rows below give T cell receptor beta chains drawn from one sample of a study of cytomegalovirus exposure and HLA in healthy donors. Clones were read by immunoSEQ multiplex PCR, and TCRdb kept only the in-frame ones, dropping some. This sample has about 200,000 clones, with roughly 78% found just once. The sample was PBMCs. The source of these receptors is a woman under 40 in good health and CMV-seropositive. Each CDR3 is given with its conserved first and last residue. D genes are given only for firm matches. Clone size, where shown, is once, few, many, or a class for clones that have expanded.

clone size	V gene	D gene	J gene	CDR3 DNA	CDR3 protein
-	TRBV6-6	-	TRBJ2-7	TGTGCCAGCACCAAGGGAACGGGAACCTACGAGCAGTACTTC	CASTKGTGTYEQYF
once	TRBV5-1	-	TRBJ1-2	TGCGCCAGCAGCTTGGACGGACTCTATGGCTACACCTTC	CASSLDGLYGYTF
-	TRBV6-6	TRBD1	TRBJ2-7	TGTGCCAGCAATATGGACAGGCTTACCTACGAGCAGTACTTC	CASNMDRLTYEQYF
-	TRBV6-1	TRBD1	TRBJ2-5	TGTGCCAGCACTTTGGGACAGAGCAAAGAGACCCAGTACTTC	CASTLGQSKETQYF
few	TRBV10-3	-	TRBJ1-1	TGTGCCATCAGTGATTTATTGGGTGCGGCTGAAGCTTTCTTT	CAISDLLGAAEAFF
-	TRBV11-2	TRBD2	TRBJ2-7	TGTGCCAGCAGCTTAGGATTTGCGGGAGGCCCTCACTCCTACGAGCAGTACTTC	CASSLGFAGGPHSYEQYF
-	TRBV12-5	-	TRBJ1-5	TGTGCTAGTGGTTTGGTAACAGCTAATCAGCCCCAGCATTTT	CASGLVTANQPQHF
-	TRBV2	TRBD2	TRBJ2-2	TGTGCCAGCAGGTTGGCGGGGGTCACCGGGGAGCTGTTTTTT	CASRLAGVTGELFF
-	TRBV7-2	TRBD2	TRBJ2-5	TGTGCCAGCAGCTTACAGCGCGGGAGGGAGACCCAGTACTTC	CASSLQRGRETQYF
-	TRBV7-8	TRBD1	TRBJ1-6	TGTGCCAGCAGCTTAGTTCGACAGGGTCGTCGAAATAATTCACCCCTCCACTTT	CASSLVRQGRRNNSPLHF
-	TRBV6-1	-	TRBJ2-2	TGTGCCAGCAGTCCCCCTCTAGCGTTGGCCGGGGAGCTGTTTTTT	CASSPPLALAGELFF
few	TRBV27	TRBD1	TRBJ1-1	TGTGCCAGCAGTAGGGGGCCGGAGACTGAAGCTTTCTTT	CASSRGPETEAFF
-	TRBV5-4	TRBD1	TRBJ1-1	TGTGCCAGCAGCCCCGGGACAGCCTCTGAAGCTTTCTTT	CASSPGTASEAFF
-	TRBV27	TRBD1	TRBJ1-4	TGTGCCAGCAGTTTAACAGGGGAAGGAAGACTGTTTTTT	CASSLTGEGRLFF
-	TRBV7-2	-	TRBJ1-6	TGTGCCAGCAGCTTAGATAGCGGGGGTGGCAATTCACCCCTCCACTTT	CASSLDSGGGNSPLHF
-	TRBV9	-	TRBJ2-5	TGTGCCAGCAGCGTAGACAGGGTGGGGGTAGGGACCCAGTACTTC	CASSVDRVGVGTQYF
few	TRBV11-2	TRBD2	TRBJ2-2	TGTGCCAGCAGTCCCTGGGCGGGGGGGTCCGGGGAGCTGTTTTTT	CASSPWAGGSGELFF
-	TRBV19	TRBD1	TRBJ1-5	TGTGCCAGTAGCTCCGGGACAGCGAGCAATCAGCCCCAGCATTTT	CASSSGTASNQPQHF
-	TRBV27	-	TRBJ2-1	TGTGCCAGCAGCAGGGCCTTGGTTAGGAATGAGCAGTTCTTC	CASSRALVRNEQFF
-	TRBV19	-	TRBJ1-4	TGTGCCAGTAGTATGTCGGAAAAACTGTTTTTT	CASSMSEKLFF
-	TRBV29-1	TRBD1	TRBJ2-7	TGCAGCGTTACCGAAGGACAGGGATGGCACGAGCAGTACTTC	CSVTEGQGWHEQYF
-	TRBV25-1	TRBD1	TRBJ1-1	TGTGCCAGCAGTGAATATAGGGGGCCAGCTGAAGCTTTCTTT	CASSEYRGPAEAFF
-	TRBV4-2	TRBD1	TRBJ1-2	TGTGCCAGCAGCCAGGACAGGGTCTATGGCTACACCTTC	CASSQDRVYGYTF
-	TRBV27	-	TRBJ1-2	TGTGCCAGCAAACCAGGGCTCCTCTCCAACTATGGCTACACCTTC	CASKPGLLSNYGYTF
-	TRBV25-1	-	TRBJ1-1	TGTGCCAGCAGGAATCGAGGGAACACTGAAGCTTTCTTT	CASRNRGNTEAFF
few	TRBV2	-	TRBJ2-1	TGTGCCAGCAGCTCCTCTAGCGCCTACAATGAGCAGTTCTTC	CASSSSSAYNEQFF
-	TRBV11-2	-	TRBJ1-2	TGTGCCAGCAGCTTAGACGCGAACGAGAACTATGGCTACACCTTC	CASSLDANENYGYTF
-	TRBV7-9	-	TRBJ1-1	TGTGCCAGCAGATTACAGGGTAAGCACGGCGGGATGAACACTGAAGCTTTCTTT	CASRLQGKHGGMNTEAFF
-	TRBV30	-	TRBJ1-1	TGTGCCTGGAGTGAACTAGGCGGCACTGAAGCTTTCTTT	CAWSELGGTEAFF
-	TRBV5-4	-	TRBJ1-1	TGTGCCAGCAGCTTGACTCCGAACACTGAAGCTTTCTTT	CASSLTPNTEAFF
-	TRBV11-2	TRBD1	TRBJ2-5	TGTGCCAGCGGTCGGACAGGGGGCATTGGGGAAGAGACCCAGTACTTC	CASGRTGGIGEETQYF
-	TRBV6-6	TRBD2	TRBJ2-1	TGTGCCAGCAGTTACGGGACTAGCTTCTCCTACAATGAGCAGTTCTTC	CASSYGTSFSYNEQFF
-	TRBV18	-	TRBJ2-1	TGTGCCAGCTCACCAATCGAGAGGGAGGACAATGAGCAGTTCTTC	CASSPIEREDNEQFF
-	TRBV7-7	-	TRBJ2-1	TGTGCCAGCAGCTTAGCCGACTCGGTGGGTGAGCAGTTCTTC	CASSLADSVGEQFF
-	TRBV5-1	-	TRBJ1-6	TGCGCCAGCAGCTCGAGCGGTGATTCACCCCTCCACTTT	CASSSSGDSPLHF
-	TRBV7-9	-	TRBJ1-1	TGTGCCAGCAGCATCTCAGGGGTGTACACTGAAGCTTTCTTT	CASSISGVYTEAFF
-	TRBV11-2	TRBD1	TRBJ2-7	TGTGCCAGCAGCTACGGACAGGGCTCCTACGAGCAGTACTTC	CASSYGQGSYEQYF
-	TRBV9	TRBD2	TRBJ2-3	TGTGCCAGCAGCGCAACTAGCGCCTCTAGCACAGATACGCAGTATTTT	CASSATSASSTDTQYF
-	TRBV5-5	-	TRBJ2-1	TGTGCCAGCAGCTCTACCGGGACAAGGGCCTACAATGAGCAGTTCTTC	CASSSTGTRAYNEQFF
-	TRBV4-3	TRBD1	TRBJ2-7	TGCGCCAGCAGCTCCGGGACAGGCTACGAGCAGTACTTC	CASSSGTGYEQYF
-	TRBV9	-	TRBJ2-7	TGTGCCAGCAGCGTAGGGCTAGCCTCCTACGAGCAGTACTTC	CASSVGLASYEQYF
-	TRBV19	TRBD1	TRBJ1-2	TGTGCCAGTCGACAGGGGTCGAACTATGGCTACACCTTC	CASRQGSNYGYTF
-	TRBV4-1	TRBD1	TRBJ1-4	TGCGCCAGCAGCCTATCGGGACAGTTTAATGAAAAACTGTTTTTT	CASSLSGQFNEKLFF
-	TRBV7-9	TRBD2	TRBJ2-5	TGTGCCAGCAGCTTAGTGTCTAGCGGGGTCCAAGAGACCCAGTACTTC	CASSLVSSGVQETQYF
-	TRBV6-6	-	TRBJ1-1	TGTGCCAGCAAAAAGGCCGGGGAGAGCACTGAAGCTTTCTTT	CASKKAGESTEAFF
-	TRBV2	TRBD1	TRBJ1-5	TGTGCCAGCAGATTTAGACAGGGAGGAGACGGCAATCAGCCCCAGCATTTT	CASRFRQGGDGNQPQHF
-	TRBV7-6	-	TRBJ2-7	TGTGCCAGCAGCCCTGGGGGGAACTACGAGCAGTACTTC	CASSPGGNYEQYF
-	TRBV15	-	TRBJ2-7	TGTGCCACGGCAGACGGGAACTCCTACGAGCAGTACTTC	CATADGNSYEQYF